The TCR beta chain described here comes from a study of T cell repertoires in cytomegalovirus infection. Study at large: CMV epitopes used comprised recently identified HLA-C-restricted ones and well-studied HLA-B-restricted ones. From public TCR beta signatures came an indication of both CMV infection and matching HLA type. Study outcomes and limitations: Cumulated frequencies of public TCR beta families served to identify carriers of CMV plus the relevant HLA. HLA-C-restricted, CMV-specific TCR beta clonotypes were dominant ex vivo.

This clonotype was observed a few times. Its antigen is not identified. TCRdb used MiXCR to reprocess the reads, holding one entry per CDR3 protein. The sample lists around 340,000 distinct CDR3 sequences; 25% to 30% were seen once. Sequencing used cultured PBMCs, obtained from culture after CMV antigen stimulation. This TCR came from a human donor in good health (CMV status not recorded). Some clones in this sample may be carry-over from other donors' samples.

In DNA, the CDR3 is TGTGCCAGCAGCTTATTCAACAATGAGCAGTTCTTC. Its translation is CASSLFNNEQFF. The V call is TRBV7-9, the J call TRBJ2-1; D uncertain. The CDR3 spans 12 residues. V was cut by 2 bases and J by 5 bases, with 4 bases left in between. Germline V gene sequence: CDR1 SEHNR, CDR2 FQNEAQ (reference sequence).